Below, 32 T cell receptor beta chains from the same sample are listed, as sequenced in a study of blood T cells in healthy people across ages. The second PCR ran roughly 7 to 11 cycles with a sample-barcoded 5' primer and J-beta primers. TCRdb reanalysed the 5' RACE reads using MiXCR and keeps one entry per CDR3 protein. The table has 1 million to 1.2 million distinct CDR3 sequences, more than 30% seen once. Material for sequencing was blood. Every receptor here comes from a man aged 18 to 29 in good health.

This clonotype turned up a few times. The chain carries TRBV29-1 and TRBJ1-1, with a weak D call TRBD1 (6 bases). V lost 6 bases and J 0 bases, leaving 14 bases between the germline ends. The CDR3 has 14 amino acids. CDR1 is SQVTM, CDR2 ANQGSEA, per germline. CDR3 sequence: CSVQRGQMNTEAFF. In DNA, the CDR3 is TGCAGCGTCCAGAGAGGACAGATGAACACTGAAGCTTTCTTT.

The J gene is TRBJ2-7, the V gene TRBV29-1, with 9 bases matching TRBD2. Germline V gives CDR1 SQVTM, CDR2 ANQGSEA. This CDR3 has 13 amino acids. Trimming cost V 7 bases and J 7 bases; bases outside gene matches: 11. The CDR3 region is CSGLAAPHNEQYF. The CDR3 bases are TGCAGCGGACTAGCGGCCCCTCACAATGAGCAGTACTTC.

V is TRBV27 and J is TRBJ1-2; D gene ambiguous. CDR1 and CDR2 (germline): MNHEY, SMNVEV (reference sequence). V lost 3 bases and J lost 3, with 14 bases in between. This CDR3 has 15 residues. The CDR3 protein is CASSLSAGRDYGYTF. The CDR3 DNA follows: TGTGCCAGCAGTTTGTCGGCCGGGAGGGACTATGGCTACACCTTC.

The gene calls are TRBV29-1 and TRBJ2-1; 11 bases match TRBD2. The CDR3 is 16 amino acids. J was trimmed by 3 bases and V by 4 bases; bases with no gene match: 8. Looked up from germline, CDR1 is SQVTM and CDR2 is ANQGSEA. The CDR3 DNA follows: TGCAGCGTTGCTCAGACTAGCGGGGATGGCTACAATGAGCAGTTCTTC. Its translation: CSVAQTSGDGYNEQFF.

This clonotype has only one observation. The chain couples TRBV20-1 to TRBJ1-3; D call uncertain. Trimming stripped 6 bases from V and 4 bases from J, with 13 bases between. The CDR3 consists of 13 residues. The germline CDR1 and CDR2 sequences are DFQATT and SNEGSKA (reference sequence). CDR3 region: CSARVEEGNTIYF. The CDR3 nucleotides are TGCAGTGCCCGAGTGGAGGAGGGAAACACCATATATTTT.

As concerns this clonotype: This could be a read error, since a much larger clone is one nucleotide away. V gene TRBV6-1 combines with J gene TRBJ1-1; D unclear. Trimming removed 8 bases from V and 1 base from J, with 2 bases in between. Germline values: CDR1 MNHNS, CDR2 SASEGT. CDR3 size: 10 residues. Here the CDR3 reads CASANTEAFF. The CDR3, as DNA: TGTGCCAGCGCGAACACTGAAGCTTTCTTT.

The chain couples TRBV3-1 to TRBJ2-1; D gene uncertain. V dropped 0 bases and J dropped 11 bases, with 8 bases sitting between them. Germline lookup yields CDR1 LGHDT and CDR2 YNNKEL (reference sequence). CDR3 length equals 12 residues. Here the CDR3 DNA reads TGTGCCAGCAGCCAAGATTGGGGTAAGCAGTTCTTC. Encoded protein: CASSQDWGKQFF.

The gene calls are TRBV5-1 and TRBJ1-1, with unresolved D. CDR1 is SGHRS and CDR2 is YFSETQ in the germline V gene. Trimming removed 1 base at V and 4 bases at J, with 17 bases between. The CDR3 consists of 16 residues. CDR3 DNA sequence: TGCGCCAGCAGCTTGCTGGCAGGTAGTCCGGGCACTGAAGCTTTCTTT. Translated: CASSLLAGSPGTEAFF.

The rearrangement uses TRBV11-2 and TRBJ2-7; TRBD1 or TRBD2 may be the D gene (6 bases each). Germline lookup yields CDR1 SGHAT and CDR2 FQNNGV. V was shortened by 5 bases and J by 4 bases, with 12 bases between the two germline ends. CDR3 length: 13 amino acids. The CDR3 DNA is TGTGCCAGCAGCGTAGGGGGACTTTACGAGCAGTACTTC. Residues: CASSVGGLYEQYF.

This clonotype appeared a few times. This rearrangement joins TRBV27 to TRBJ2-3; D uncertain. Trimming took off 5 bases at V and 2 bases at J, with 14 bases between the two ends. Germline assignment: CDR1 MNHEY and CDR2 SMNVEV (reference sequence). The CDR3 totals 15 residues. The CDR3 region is CASSPTTPYTDTQYF. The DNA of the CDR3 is TGTGCCAGCAGTCCAACGACGCCGTACACAGATACGCAGTATTTT.

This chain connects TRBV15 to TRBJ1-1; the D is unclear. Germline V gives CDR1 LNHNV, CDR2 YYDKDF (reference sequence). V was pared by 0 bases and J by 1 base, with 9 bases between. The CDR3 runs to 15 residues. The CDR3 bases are TGTGCCACCAGCAGAGATCCGGCGGAGAACACTGAAGCTTTCTTT. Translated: CATSRDPAENTEAFF.

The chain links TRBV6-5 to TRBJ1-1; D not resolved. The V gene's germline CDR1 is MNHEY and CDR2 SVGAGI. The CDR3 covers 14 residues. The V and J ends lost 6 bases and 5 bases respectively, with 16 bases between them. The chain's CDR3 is CASRSDPTDTEAFF. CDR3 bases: TGTGCCAGCAGATCGGACCCGACGGATACTGAAGCTTTCTTT.

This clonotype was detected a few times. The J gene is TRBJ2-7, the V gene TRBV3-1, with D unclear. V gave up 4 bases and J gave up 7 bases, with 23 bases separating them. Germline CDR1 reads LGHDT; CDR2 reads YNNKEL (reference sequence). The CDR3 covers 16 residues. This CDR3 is CASSLLASQSTDEQYF. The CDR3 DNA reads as TGTGCCAGCAGCCTCCTGGCGAGCCAAAGCACCGATGAGCAGTACTTC.

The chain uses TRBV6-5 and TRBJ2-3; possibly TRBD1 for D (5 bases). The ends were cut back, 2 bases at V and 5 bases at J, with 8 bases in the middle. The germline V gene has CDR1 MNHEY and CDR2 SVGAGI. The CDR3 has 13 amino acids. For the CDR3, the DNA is TGTGCCAGCAGTTACAGGGGTGTAGATACGCAGTATTTT. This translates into CASSYRGVDTQYF.

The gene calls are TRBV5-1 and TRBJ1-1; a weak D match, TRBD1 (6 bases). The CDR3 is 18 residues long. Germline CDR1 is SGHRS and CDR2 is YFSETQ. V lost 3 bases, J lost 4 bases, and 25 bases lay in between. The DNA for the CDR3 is TGCGCCAGCAGCTCGTACTTGCGTATCGGGGGCGCAGGCACTGAAGCTTTCTTT. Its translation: CASSSYLRIGGAGTEAFF. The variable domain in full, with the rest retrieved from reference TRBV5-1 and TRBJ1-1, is KAGVTQTPRYLIKTRGQQVTLSCSPISGHRSVSWYQQTPGQGLQFLFEYFSETQRNKGNFPGRFSGRQFSNSRSEMNVSTLELGDSALYLCASSSYLRIGGAGTEAFFGQGTRLTVV.

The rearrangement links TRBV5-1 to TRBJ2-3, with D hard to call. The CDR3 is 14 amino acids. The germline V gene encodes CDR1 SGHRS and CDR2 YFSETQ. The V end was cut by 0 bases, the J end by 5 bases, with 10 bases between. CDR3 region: CASSLEGREDTQYF. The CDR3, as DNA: TGCGCCAGCAGCTTGGAGGGTAGGGAAGATACGCAGTATTTT.

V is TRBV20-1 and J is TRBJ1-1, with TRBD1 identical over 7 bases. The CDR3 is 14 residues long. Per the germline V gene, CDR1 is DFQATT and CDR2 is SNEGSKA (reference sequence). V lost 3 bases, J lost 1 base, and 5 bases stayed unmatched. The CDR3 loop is CSASYRGGNTEAFF. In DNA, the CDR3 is TGCAGTGCTAGCTACAGGGGTGGGAACACTGAAGCTTTCTTT.

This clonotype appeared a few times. The CDR3 nucleotides are TGTGCCAGCAGTTACTCGCCCAGGGGGGTCCGACATGGCTACACCTTC. Its protein is CASSYSPRGVRHGYTF. The V gene is TRBV6-5, the J gene TRBJ1-2; the match to TRBD1 covers 7 bases. Looked up from germline, CDR1 is MNHEY and CDR2 is SVGAGI. J gave up 6 bases and V 0 bases, and 10 bases lay outside the gene matches. The CDR3 has 16 amino acids.

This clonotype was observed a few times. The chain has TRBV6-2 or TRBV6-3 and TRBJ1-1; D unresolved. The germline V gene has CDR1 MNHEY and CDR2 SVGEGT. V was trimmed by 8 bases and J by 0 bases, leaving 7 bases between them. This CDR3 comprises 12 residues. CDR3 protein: CASGSVNTEAFF. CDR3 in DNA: TGTGCCAGCGGGTCCGTGAACACTGAAGCTTTCTTT.

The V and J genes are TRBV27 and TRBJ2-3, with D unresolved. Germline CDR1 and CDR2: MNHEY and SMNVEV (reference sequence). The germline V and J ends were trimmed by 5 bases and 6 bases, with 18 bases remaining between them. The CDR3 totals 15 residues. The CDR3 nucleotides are TGTGCCAGCAGTCCACCCGGTTACAGTCATGATACGCAGTATTTT. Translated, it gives CASSPPGYSHDTQYF.

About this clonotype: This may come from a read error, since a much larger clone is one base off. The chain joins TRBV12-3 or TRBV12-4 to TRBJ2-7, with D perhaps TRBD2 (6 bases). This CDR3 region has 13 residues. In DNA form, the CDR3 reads TGTGCCAGCAGTTTGAGGGACTCCGACGAGCAGTACTTC. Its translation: CASSLRDSDEQYF.

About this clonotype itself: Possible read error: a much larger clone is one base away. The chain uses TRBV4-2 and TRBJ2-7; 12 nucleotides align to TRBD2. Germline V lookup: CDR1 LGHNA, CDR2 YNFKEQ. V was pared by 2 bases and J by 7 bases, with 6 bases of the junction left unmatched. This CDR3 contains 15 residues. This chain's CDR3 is CASSQLAGGPNEQYF. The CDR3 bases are TGTGCCAGCAGCCAACTAGCGGGGGGGCCCAATGAGCAGTACTTC.

CDR3 DNA sequence: TGTGCCAGCAGCAAACCGACCCGAGCCTTGTACAATGAGCAGTACTTC. It is translated as CASSKPTRALYNEQYF. This chain joins TRBV21-1 and TRBJ2-7. TRBV21-1 has pseudogene status. This CDR3 has 16 amino acids.

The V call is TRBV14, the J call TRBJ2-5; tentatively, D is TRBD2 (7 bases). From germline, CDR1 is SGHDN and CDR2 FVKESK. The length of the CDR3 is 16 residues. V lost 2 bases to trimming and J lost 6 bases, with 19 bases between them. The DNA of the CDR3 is TGTGCCAGCAGCCAAACCCGACGGGGGGCGGGAAAGACCCAGTACTTC. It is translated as CASSQTRRGAGKTQYF. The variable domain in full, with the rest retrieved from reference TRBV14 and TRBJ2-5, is EAGVTQFPSHSVIEKGQTVTLRCDPISGHDNLYWYRRVMGKEIKFLLHFVKESKQDESGMPNNRFLAERTGGTYSTLKVQPAELEDSGVYFCASSQTRRGAGKTQYFGPGTRLLVL.

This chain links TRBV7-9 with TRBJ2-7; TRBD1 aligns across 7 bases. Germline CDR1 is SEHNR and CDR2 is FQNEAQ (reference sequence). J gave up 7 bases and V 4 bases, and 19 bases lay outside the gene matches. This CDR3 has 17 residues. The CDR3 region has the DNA TGTGCCAGCAGCTCCCACGTAAACAGGGGCCCCTACAATGAGCAGTACTTC. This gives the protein CASSSHVNRGPYNEQYF.

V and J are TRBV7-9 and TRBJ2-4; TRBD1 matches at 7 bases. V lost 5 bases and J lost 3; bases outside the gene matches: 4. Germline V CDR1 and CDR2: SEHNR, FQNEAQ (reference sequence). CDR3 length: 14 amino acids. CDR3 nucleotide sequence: TGTGCCAGCAGCGTTCAGGGGGTCAAAAACATTCAGTACTTC. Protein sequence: CASSVQGVKNIQYF.

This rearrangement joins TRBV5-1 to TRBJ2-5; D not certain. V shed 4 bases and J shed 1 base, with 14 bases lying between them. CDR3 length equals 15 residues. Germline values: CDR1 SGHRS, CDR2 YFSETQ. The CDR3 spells CASSPSTTTQETQYF. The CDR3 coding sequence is TGCGCCAGCAGCCCCTCAACGACAACCCAAGAGACCCAGTACTTC.

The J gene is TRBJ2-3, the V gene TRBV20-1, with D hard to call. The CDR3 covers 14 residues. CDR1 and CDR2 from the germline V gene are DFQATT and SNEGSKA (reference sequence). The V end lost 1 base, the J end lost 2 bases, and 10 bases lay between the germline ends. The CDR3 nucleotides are TGCAGTGCTAGAGCTCGAAGAAACACAGATACGCAGTATTTT. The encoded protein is CSARARRNTDTQYF.

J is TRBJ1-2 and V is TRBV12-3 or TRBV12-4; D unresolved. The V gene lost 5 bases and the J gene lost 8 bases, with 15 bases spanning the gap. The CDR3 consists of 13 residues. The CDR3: CASSVEGSRGYTF. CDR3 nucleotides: TGTGCCAGCAGTGTAGAGGGCTCTCGAGGCTACACCTTC.

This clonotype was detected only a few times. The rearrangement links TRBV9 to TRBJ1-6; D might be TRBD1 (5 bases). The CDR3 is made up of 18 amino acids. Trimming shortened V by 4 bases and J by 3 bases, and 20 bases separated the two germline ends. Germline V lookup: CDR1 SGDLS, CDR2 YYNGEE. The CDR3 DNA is TGTGCCAGCAGCACCCAAGGGGCCTCCGGGGACTATAATTCACCCCTCCACTTT. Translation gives CASSTQGASGDYNSPLHF. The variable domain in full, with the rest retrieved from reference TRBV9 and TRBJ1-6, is DSGVTQTPKHLITATGQRVTLRCSPRSGDLSVYWYQQSLDQGLQFLIQYYNGEERAKGNILERFSAQQFPDLHSELNLSSLELGDSALYFCASSTQGASGDYNSPLHFGNGTRLTVT.

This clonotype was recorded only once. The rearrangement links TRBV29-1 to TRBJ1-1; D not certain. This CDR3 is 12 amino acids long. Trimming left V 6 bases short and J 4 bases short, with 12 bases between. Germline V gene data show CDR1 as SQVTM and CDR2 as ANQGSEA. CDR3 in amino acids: CSVQLMGTEAFF. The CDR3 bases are TGCAGCGTCCAGTTGATGGGCACTGAAGCTTTCTTT.

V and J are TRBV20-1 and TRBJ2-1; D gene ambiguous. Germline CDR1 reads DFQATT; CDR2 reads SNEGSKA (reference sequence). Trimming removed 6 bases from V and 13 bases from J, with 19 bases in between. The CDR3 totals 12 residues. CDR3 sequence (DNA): TGCAGTGCCCCAACAGAACAAGAGACCCAGTTCTTC. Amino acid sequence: CSAPTEQETQFF.